The rows below give T cell receptor beta chains drawn from one sample of a study of blood T cells in healthy people across ages. TCRdb reanalysed the 5' RACE reads using MiXCR and keeps one entry per CDR3 protein. This sample has roughly 570,000 distinct CDR3 sequences, with 27% found just once. The specimen was blood. These receptors were taken from a woman in her 70s in good health. CDR3s include the opening cysteine and the closing phenylalanine or tryptophan. A D gene is named only where the DNA matches it firmly. Clone size, where shown, is once, few, many, or a class for clones that have expanded.

v_call	j_call	clone_size	d_call	cdr3_aa	cdr3_nt
TRBV20-1	TRBJ2-5	-	-	CSARGTPRSQETQYF	TGCAGTGCTAGAGGGACTCCCCGGAGCCAAGAGACCCAGTACTTC
TRBV12-3/TRBV12-4	TRBJ1-1	-	-	CASSLAAGSTEAFF	TGTGCCAGCAGTTTAGCGGCAGGGAGTACTGAAGCTTTCTTT
TRBV5-4	TRBJ2-1	few	-	CASSLLSPGASYNEQFF	TGTGCCAGCAGCTTACTCTCCCCGGGGGCCTCCTACAATGAGCAGTTCTTC
TRBV19	TRBJ2-6	-	-	CASSIKGSGANVLTF	TGTGCCAGTAGTATTAAGGGCTCTGGGGCCAACGTCCTGACTTTC
TRBV11-2	TRBJ2-7	once	-	CASSQRQGPYEQYF	TGTGCCAGCAGCCAGAGGCAGGGCCCCTACGAGCAGTACTTC
TRBV5-1	TRBJ2-3	few	-	CASSDVGEITDTQYF	TGCGCCAGCAGCGACGTTGGAGAGATCACAGATACGCAGTATTTT
TRBV7-6	TRBJ1-3	-	-	CASSLNSIANTTYF	TGTGCCAGCAGCTTAAACAGCATAGCAAACACCACATATTTT
TRBV20-1	TRBJ2-5	few	-	CSAREGEAQYF	TGCAGTGCTAGGGAAGGGGAGGCCCAGTACTTC
TRBV7-9	TRBJ2-5	-	-	CASSQVQGTQYF	TGTGCCAGCAGCCAGGTCCAAGGGACCCAGTACTTC
TRBV29-1	TRBJ2-1	many	TRBD2	CSYRGDAYNEQFF	TGCTCCTACCGGGGGGACGCCTACAATGAGCAGTTCTTC
TRBV12-5	TRBJ2-5	few	-	CASAPTGRATQYF	TGTGCTAGTGCCCCGACTGGACGAGCTACCCAGTACTTC
TRBV4-3	TRBJ2-3	few	-	CASSQVFWRADTQYF	TGCGCCAGCAGCCAAGTTTTCTGGCGGGCAGATACGCAGTATTTT
TRBV27	TRBJ1-6	-	-	CASSTADRYYNSPLHF	TGTGCCAGCAGTACCGCTGACAGATACTATAATTCACCCCTCCACTTT
TRBV2	TRBJ1-6	few	-	CASSGLRKRSYGDNSPLHF	TGTGCCAGCAGTGGACTTCGCAAGAGGTCCTACGGGGATAATTCACCCCTCCACTTT
TRBV6-2/TRBV6-3	TRBJ1-2	few	-	CASRDSLNYGYTF	TGTGCCAGCAGGGACAGCCTTAACTATGGCTACACCTTC
TRBV5-1	TRBJ1-1	few	TRBD1	CASSSTGLNTEAFF	TGTGCCAGCAGTTCGACAGGGCTGAACACTGAAGCTTTCTTT
TRBV28	TRBJ1-2	few	-	CASSVPGRNGYTF	TGTGCCAGCAGTGTCCCGGGACGCAATGGCTACACCTTC
TRBV12-3/TRBV12-4	TRBJ2-1	-	-	CASSLWTGAGEQFF	TGTGCCAGCAGTTTATGGACGGGGGCCGGGGAGCAGTTCTTC
TRBV20-1	TRBJ2-5	-	-	CSASGARKVPQETQYF	TGCAGTGCCTCGGGAGCCCGAAAAGTCCCTCAAGAGACCCAGTACTTC
TRBV10-3	TRBJ1-2	few	-	CAIRAVGYGYTF	TGTGCCATCAGGGCAGTGGGGTATGGCTACACCTTC
TRBV24-1	TRBJ2-1	-	-	CATSVGGTLEQFF	TGTGCCACCAGTGTCGGGGGCACGTTAGAGCAGTTCTTC
TRBV4-1	TRBJ2-6	-	TRBD1	CASSQDSGGGANVLTF	TGCGCCAGCAGCCAAGATTCAGGGGGTGGGGCCAACGTCCTGACTTTC
TRBV20-1	TRBJ1-5	-	TRBD1	CSASPDRAGPQHF	TGCAGTGCCTCTCCAGACAGGGCTGGGCCCCAGCATTTT
TRBV20-1	TRBJ2-5	-	-	CSARGGKGETQYF	TGCAGTGCTAGAGGTGGAAAGGGAGAGACCCAGTACTTC
TRBV6-1	TRBJ2-7	few	TRBD1	CASSTGGTGTYEQYF	TGTGCCAGCAGTACGGGTGGGACAGGGACCTACGAGCAGTACTTC
TRBV2	TRBJ2-6	few	-	CASSAPVGGQRSGANVLTF	TGTGCCAGCAGTGCTCCCGTAGGGGGGCAAAGATCTGGGGCCAACGTCCTGACTTTC
TRBV7-2	TRBJ2-3	few	TRBD2	CASNRALVIAGGSTDTQYF	TGTGCCAGCAACCGGGCCCTAGTAATAGCGGGGGGATCCACAGATACGCAGTATTTT
TRBV6-5	TRBJ1-6	-	-	CASSNAGHHSPLHF	TGTGCCAGCAGCAATGCGGGACACCATTCACCCCTCCACTTT
TRBV5-5	TRBJ2-2	few	-	CASSAEASGELFF	TGTGCCAGCAGCGCGGAGGCCTCCGGGGAGCTGTTTTTT
TRBV28	TRBJ1-5	few	-	CASISVLRKNQPQHF	TGTGCCAGCATCTCGGTTCTGCGGAAAAATCAGCCCCAGCATTTT
TRBV7-9	TRBJ1-1	many	-	CASSLAGANTEAFF	TGCGCCAGCAGCTTGGCGGGGGCGAACACTGAAGCTTTCTTT
TRBV24-1	TRBJ2-3	-	TRBD2	CATSDASGVSTDTQYF	TGTGCCACCAGTGATGCTAGCGGAGTTAGCACAGATACGCAGTATTTT
TRBV7-8	TRBJ1-6	few	TRBD1	CASSVVGTGNSPLHF	TGTGCCAGCAGCGTGGTGGGGACAGGGAATTCACCCCTCCACTTT
TRBV20-1	TRBJ1-1	many	-	CSATGLHPNTEAFF	TGCAGTGCTACAGGATTGCACCCGAACACTGAAGCTTTCTTT
TRBV29-1	TRBJ2-3	many	-	CSVLGGTQGGNTQYF	TGCAGCGTCCTAGGAGGGACACAGGGGGGGAATACGCAGTATTTT
TRBV6-2/TRBV6-3	TRBJ2-2	-	-	CASSFARYGELFF	TGTGCCAGCAGTTTTGCCCGATACGGGGAGCTGTTTTTT
TRBV11-3	TRBJ2-5	-	-	CASRAHSQETQYF	TGTGCCAGCAGGGCACACTCTCAAGAGACCCAGTACTTC
TRBV5-1	TRBJ2-1	-	TRBD2	CASSLGLAGEKQFF	TGCGCCAGCAGCTTGGGACTAGCGGGGGAGAAGCAGTTCTTC
TRBV4-3	TRBJ2-5	few	TRBD2	CASSQEFGLAGGPYETQYF	TGCGCCAGCAGCCAAGAATTTGGGCTAGCGGGGGGGCCGTATGAGACCCAGTACTTC
TRBV7-6	TRBJ2-3	few	TRBD1	CASSPRTGANTDTQYF	TGTGCCAGCAGCCCAAGGACAGGGGCGAACACAGATACGCAGTATTTT
TRBV14	TRBJ2-3	few	-	CASSQTTVQTQYF	TGTGCCAGCAGCCAAACAACGGTCCAAACACAGTATTTT
TRBV7-2	TRBJ2-1	-	-	CASSKQRGGGPNEQFF	TGTGCCAGCAGCAAACAGCGTGGGGGGGGCCCCAATGAGCAGTTCTTC
TRBV20-1	TRBJ2-3	-	-	CSATDSHRTDTQYF	TGCAGTGCTACGGACTCCCACCGCACAGATACGCAGTATTTT
TRBV20-1	TRBJ2-5	-	-	CSARASLAGTQYF	TGCAGTGCTAGAGCTTCTTTGGCGGGGACCCAGTACTTC
TRBV11-2	TRBJ2-2	-	-	CASSLDRVPGELFF	TGTGCCAGCAGCTTAGACAGGGTTCCCGGGGAGCTGTTTTTT
TRBV2	TRBJ2-1	few	-	CASSVEGDPGEQFF	TGTGCCAGCAGTGTAGAAGGGGATCCTGGTGAGCAGTTCTTC
TRBV25-1	TRBJ2-1	-	-	CASSEPRMGSYNGQFF	TGTGCCAGCAGTGAACCCCGGATGGGCTCCTACAATGGGCAGTTCTTC
TRBV4-3	TRBJ1-2	few	TRBD1	CASSQDPTRDRAYTF	TGCGCCAGCAGCCAAGACCCAACCCGGGACAGGGCGTACACCTTC
TRBV5-1	TRBJ1-2	few	-	CASSLDPQMGGYTF	TGCGCCAGCAGCTTGGATCCCCAGATGGGTGGCTACACCTTC
TRBV29-1	TRBJ2-5	-	TRBD2	CSAGVAGVVQETQYF	TGTAGCGCCGGCGTAGCGGGAGTTGTACAAGAGACCCAGTACTTC
TRBV7-2	TRBJ2-3	many	TRBD2	CASSSGTSRTDTQYF	TGTGCCAGCAGCTCCGGGACTAGCCGGACAGATACGCAGTATTTT
TRBV15	TRBJ2-7	-	-	CATSRVSRGEQYF	TGTGCCACCAGCCGAGTTTCCCGTGGGGAGCAGTACTTC
TRBV6-5	TRBJ2-4	few	-	CASSSWRGNLAKNIQYF	TGTGCCAGCAGTTCCTGGCGGGGCAATCTAGCCAAAAACATTCAGTACTTC
TRBV24-1	TRBJ1-5	few	-	CATRDRLNSNQPQHF	TGTGCCACCAGGGACAGATTGAATAGCAATCAGCCCCAGCATTTT
TRBV20-1	TRBJ2-5	-	TRBD2	CSARVLGLAGYQETQYF	TGCAGTGCTAGAGTTTTGGGGCTAGCGGGGTACCAAGAGACCCAGTACTTC
TRBV29-1	TRBJ2-1	-	-	CSVEDLGGSSSYNEQFF	TGCAGCGTTGAAGATCTAGGGGGGTCAAGCTCCTACAATGAGCAGTTCTTC
TRBV20-1	TRBJ1-6	-	-	CSAREAGGSGYNSPLHF	TGCAGTGCTAGAGAGGCGGGGGGATCGGGCTATAATTCACCCCTCCACTTT